The next 15 T cell receptor beta chains were all read from a single sample in a study of control samples from healthy donors and cancer patients. Method: immunoSEQ multiplex PCR; TCRdb's copy keeps in-frame clones and lacks some. The sample contains under 100,000 clones, 88% of which appear only once. Sample: blood. All receptors come from a woman aged 70-85 years in good health.

CDR3: CASSSRTGYVEQFF. The CDR3 DNA sequence: TGTGCCAGCAGTTCCCGGACAGGGTATGTTGAGCAGTTCTTC. J is TRBJ2-1 and V is TRBV27; 8 bases align to TRBD1. The germline V gene encodes CDR1 MNHEY and CDR2 SMNVEV (reference sequence). V shed 4 bases and J 9 bases; nucleotides not matched to a gene: 8. CDR3 length: 14 residues.

V is TRBV5-1 and J is TRBJ2-2; possible D gene TRBD2, 6 bases. Trimming removed 1 base from V and 8 bases from J, with 12 bases in between. This CDR3 has 14 residues. Germline V lookup: CDR1 SGHRS, CDR2 YFSETQ. Here the CDR3 reads CASSLRQGGGELFF. CDR3 nucleotide sequence: TGCGCCAGCAGCTTGCGGCAGGGAGGTGGGGAGCTGTTTTTT.

V gene TRBV5-1 combines with J gene TRBJ2-1, with 8 bases fitting TRBD1. After removal of 0 bases from V and 7 bases from J, the junction contained 12 bases not matched to a gene. The CDR3 consists of 17 residues. Per the germline V gene, CDR1 is SGHRS and CDR2 is YFSETQ. As DNA, the CDR3 is TGCGCCAGCAGCTTGGAACCAGGGGGCTCGATTGGGAATGAGCAGTTCTTC. Its protein is CASSLEPGGSIGNEQFF.

This chain joins TRBV27 and TRBJ1-1; 7 bases line up with TRBD1. The germline CDR1 and CDR2 sequences are MNHEY and SMNVEV (reference sequence). Unmatched junction bases numbered 10, after V lost 2 bases and J lost 7 bases. The CDR3 extends over 15 amino acids. CDR3 loop: CASSLGPGGLGEAFF. The DNA for the CDR3 is TGTGCCAGCAGTTTAGGCCCAGGGGGGCTCGGTGAAGCTTTCTTT.

The gene calls are TRBV24-1 and TRBJ1-1; no reliable D call. Germline V gene sequence: CDR1 KGHDR, CDR2 SFDVKD. This CDR3 region has 17 residues. V lost 2 bases, J lost 0 bases, and 15 bases lay in between. The CDR3 DNA reads as TGTGCCACCAGTGATTGTGACGGGAGATCCATGAACACTGAAGCTTTCTTT. It translates to CATSDCDGRSMNTEAFF.

CDR3 region: CASSDLDRAEAFF. The CDR3 DNA is TGTGCCAGCAGCGACCTTGACAGAGCTGAAGCTTTCTTT. V is TRBV9 and J is TRBJ1-1, with a possible D match to TRBD1 (5 bases). Trimming left V 3 bases short and J 6 bases short, with 12 bases between. The CDR3 spans 13 residues. CDR1 is SGDLS and CDR2 is YYNGEE in the germline V gene.

This chain uses TRBV6-5 with TRBJ2-3; D not certain. Trimming pared 6 bases from V and 4 bases from J, leaving 5 bases between. This CDR3 contains 11 residues. Germline-derived CDR1 and CDR2 are MNHEY and SVGAGI. The CDR3 is CASRRSDTQYF. For the CDR3, the DNA is TGTGCCAGCAGACGGTCAGATACGCAGTATTTT.

The chain couples TRBV6-5 to TRBJ1-4; 12 bases align to TRBD1. The junction had 5 bases not matched to a gene; V was cut back by 7 bases and J by 8 bases. The CDR3 loop spans 14 amino acids. CDR1 and CDR2 (germline): MNHEY, SVGAGI. The CDR3, as DNA: TGTGCCAGCAAGGGGGGGACAGGGGGCGAAAAACTGTTTTTT. Translation gives CASKGGTGGEKLFF.

This clone was detected only a few times. This chain uses TRBV10-3 with TRBJ1-6; D may be TRBD1 (6 bases). V dropped 6 bases and J dropped 4 bases, with 10 bases sitting between them. Per the germline V gene, CDR1 is ENHRY and CDR2 is SYGVKD. The CDR3 sequence is 14 residues long. The CDR3 DNA follows: TGTGCCATCAGCCTGGACAGTTATAATTCACCCCTCCACTTT. It specifies CAISLDSYNSPLHF.

As DNA, the CDR3 is TGTGCCAGCAGCTTAATAGGGACAGGGGGGAATCAGCCCCAGCATTTT. It codes for CASSLIGTGGNQPQHF. J is TRBJ1-5 and V is TRBV7-9; 11 nucleotides align to TRBD1. Germline loops: CDR1 SEHNR, CDR2 FQNEAQ (reference sequence). Trimming removed 2 bases from V and 4 bases from J; junction bases left unmatched: 4. The CDR3 runs to 16 residues. Using reference TRBV7-9 and TRBJ1-5 for the parts outside the CDR3, the full variable domain is DTGVSQNPRHKITKRGQNVTFRCDPISEHNRLYWYRQTLGQGPEFLTYFQNEAQLEKSRLLSDRFSAERPKGSFSTLEIQRTEQGDSAMYLCASSLIGTGGNQPQHFGDGTRLSIL.

The chain joins TRBV7-2 to TRBJ1-1; D not certain. Trimming removed 1 base from V and 7 bases from J, with 16 bases in between. CDR1 is SGHTA and CDR2 is FQGNSA in the germline V gene. The CDR3 runs to 15 residues. The CDR3 nucleotides are TGTGCCAGCAGCTTAGTGCCTTCCGGGCTGGATGAAGCTTTCTTT. Protein product: CASSLVPSGLDEAFF. The full variable domain, rest sourced from reference TRBV7-2 and TRBJ1-1, is GAGVSQSPSNKVTEKGKDVELRCDPISGHTALYWYRQSLGQGLEFLIYFQGNSAPDKSGLPSDRFSAERTGGSVSTLTIQRTQQEDSAVYLCASSLVPSGLDEAFFGQGTRLTVV.

The chain carries TRBV30 and TRBJ1-2; 7 nucleotides match TRBD1. Germline V gene data show CDR1 as GTSNPN and CDR2 as SVGIG (reference sequence). The CDR3 sequence is 12 residues long. Unmatched junction bases numbered 7, after V lost 4 bases and J lost 8 bases. DNA for the CDR3: TGTGCCTGGAACATCGGACAGGCAGGCTACACCTTC. This gives the protein CAWNIGQAGYTF.

The rearrangement joins TRBV7-9 to TRBJ2-7; no clear D gene. Deletions cut 4 bases from V and 1 base from J, with 8 bases between. Germline V gene lookup returns CDR1 SEHNR and CDR2 FQNEAQ (reference sequence). This CDR3 spans 13 amino acids. The CDR3 protein is CASSSRQSYEQYF. Here the CDR3 DNA reads TGTGCCAGCAGCTCCCGACAATCCTACGAGCAGTACTTC.

The V and J genes are TRBV6-2 or TRBV6-3 and TRBJ1-5; D is possibly TRBD1 (5 bases). Germline V gene sequence: CDR1 MNHEY, CDR2 SVGEGT. Trimming pared 5 bases from V and 0 bases from J, leaving 14 bases between. The CDR3 loop spans 16 amino acids. DNA for the CDR3: TGTGCCAGCAGTACACCGGGACGCCATAGCAATCAGCCCCAGCATTTT. It specifies CASSTPGRHSNQPQHF.

The V and J genes are TRBV7-2 and TRBJ2-7; weak D call: TRBD2 (5 bases). This CDR3 is built from 15 residues. Germline V gives CDR1 SGHTA, CDR2 FQGNSA. The V end was cut by 5 bases, the J end by 2 bases, with 16 bases between. The DNA for the CDR3 is TGTGCCAGCAGCGCTCTAGGGCGGGCAGCCTACGAGCAGTACTTC. Translating gives CASSALGRAAYEQYF.